What follows is one TCR beta chain and its context. Its antigen is currently unknown. The assay was run at deep level. Some clones are missing from TCRdb's copy, which holds only in-frame ones; the method was immunoSEQ multiplex PCR. The sample records millions of clones, around 95% being singletons. Both subsets, CD45RA+ naive and CD45RA-negative memory, were split from the CD4+ cells. This entry is derived from a study of shared clonotypes between healthy human individuals. Study outcomes and limitations: With few donors, the genetic and exposure-history diversity represented was limited.

The CDR3 contains 15 residues. V dropped 0 bases and J dropped 7; count of bases not matched to a gene: 5. Germline lookup yields CDR1 SGHRS and CDR2 YFSETQ. The sample comprised naive CD4+ T cells sorted from blood. The subset here: CD45RA+ positively selected. This receptor was identified in a man younger than 35 in good health. The chain uses TRBV5-1 and TRBJ2-1, with 9 bases lining up with TRBD2. CDR3 amino acids: CASSLELAGENEQFF. The CDR3 DNA reads TGCGCCAGCAGCTTGGAATTAGCGGGGGAGAATGAGCAGTTCTTC.